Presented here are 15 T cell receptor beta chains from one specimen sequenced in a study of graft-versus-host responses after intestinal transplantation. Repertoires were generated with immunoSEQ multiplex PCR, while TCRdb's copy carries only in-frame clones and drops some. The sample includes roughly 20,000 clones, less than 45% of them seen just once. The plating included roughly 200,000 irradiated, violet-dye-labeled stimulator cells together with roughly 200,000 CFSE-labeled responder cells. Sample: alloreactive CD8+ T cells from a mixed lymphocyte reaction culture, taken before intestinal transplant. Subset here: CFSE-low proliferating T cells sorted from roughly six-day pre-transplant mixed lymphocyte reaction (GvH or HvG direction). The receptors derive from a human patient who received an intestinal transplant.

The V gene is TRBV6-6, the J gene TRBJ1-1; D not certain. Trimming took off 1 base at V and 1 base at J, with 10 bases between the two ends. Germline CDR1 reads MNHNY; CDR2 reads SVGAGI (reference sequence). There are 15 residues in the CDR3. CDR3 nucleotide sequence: TGTGCCAGCAGTTACTTTCTGGCCCCGAACACTGAAGCTTTCTTT. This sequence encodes CASSYFLAPNTEAFF.

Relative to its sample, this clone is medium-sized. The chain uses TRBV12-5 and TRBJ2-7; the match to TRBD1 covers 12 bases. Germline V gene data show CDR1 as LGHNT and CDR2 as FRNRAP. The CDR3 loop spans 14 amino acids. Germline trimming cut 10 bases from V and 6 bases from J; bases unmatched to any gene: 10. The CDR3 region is CANGTGGSLGEQYF. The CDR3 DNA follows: TGTGCTAACGGGACAGGGGGCAGCCTAGGCGAGCAGTACTTC.

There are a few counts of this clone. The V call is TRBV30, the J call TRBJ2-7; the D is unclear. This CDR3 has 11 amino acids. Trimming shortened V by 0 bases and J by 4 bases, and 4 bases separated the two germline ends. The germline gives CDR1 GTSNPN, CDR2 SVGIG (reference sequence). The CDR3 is CAWSVLYEQYF. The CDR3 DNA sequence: TGTGCCTGGAGTGTACTTTACGAGCAGTACTTC.

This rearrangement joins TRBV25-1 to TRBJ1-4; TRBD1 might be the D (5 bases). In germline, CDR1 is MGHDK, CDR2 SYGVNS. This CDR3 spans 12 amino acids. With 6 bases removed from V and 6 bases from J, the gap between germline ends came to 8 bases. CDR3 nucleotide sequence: TGTGCCAGCAGGCAGGGTCATGAAAAACTGTTTTTT. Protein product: CASRQGHEKLFF.

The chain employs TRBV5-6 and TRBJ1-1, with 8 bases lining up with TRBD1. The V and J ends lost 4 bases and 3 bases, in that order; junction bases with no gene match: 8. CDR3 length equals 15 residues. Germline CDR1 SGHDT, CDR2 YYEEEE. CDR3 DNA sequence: TGTGCCAGCAGCCTCAGGACAGGGACTGACACTGAAGCTTTCTTT. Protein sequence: CASSLRTGTDTEAFF.

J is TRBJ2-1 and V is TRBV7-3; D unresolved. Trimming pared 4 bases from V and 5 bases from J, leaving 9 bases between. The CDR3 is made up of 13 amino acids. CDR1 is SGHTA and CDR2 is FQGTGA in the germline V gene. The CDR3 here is CASSSIRNNEQFF. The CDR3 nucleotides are TGTGCCAGCAGCTCAATACGTAACAATGAGCAGTTCTTC.

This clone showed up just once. CDR3 loop: CASSPRTPQETQYF. The CDR3 coding sequence is TGCGCCAGCAGCCCGCGGACACCCCAAGAGACCCAGTACTTC. The chain links TRBV5-1 to TRBJ2-5, with D possibly being TRBD1 (5 bases). CDR3 length: 14 residues. CDR1 and CDR2 (germline): SGHRS, YFSETQ. Trimming pared 4 bases from V and 1 base from J, leaving 11 bases between.

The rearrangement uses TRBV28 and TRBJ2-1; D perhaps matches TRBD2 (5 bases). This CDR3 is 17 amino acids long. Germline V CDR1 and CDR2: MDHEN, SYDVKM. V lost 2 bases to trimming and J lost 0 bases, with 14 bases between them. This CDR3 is CASSLPTTWSSYNEQFF. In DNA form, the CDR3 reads TGTGCCAGCAGTTTACCGACTACTTGGAGCTCCTACAATGAGCAGTTCTTC. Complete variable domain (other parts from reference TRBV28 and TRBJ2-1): DVKVTQSSRYLVKRTGEKVFLECVQDMDHENMFWYRQDPGLGLRLIYFSYDVKMKEKGDIPEGYSVSREKKERFSLILESASTNQTSMYLCASSLPTTWSSYNEQFFGPGTRLTVL.

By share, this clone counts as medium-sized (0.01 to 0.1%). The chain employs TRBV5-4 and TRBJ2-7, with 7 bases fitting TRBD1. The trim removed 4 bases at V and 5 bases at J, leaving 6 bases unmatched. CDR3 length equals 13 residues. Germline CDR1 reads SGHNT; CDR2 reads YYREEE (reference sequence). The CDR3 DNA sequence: TGTGCCAGCAGCCTACAGGGGTCGGACGAGCAGTACTTC. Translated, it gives CASSLQGSDEQYF.

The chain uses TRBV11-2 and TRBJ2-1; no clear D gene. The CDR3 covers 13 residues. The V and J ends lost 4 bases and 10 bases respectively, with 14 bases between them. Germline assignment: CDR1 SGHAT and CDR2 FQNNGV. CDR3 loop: CASSSRMEWEQFF. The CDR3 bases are TGTGCCAGCAGCTCCAGGATGGAGTGGGAGCAGTTCTTC.

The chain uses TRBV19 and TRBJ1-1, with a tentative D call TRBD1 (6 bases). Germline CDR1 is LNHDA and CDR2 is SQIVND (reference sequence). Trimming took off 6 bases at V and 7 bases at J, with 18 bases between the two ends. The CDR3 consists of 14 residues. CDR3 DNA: TGTGCCAGTAGCGGGACGGGGGCTTTTGGTGAAGCTTTCTTT. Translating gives CASSGTGAFGEAFF.

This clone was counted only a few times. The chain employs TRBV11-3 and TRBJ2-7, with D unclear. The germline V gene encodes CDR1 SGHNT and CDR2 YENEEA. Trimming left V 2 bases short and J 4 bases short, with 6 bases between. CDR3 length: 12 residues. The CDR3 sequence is CASSLKLYEQYF. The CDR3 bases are TGTGCCAGCAGCTTAAAACTGTACGAGCAGTACTTC.

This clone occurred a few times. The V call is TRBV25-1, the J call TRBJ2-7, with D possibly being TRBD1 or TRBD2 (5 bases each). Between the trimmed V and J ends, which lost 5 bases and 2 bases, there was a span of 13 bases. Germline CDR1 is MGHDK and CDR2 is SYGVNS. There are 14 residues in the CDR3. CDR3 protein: CASSMTMGAYEQYF. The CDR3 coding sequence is TGTGCCAGCAGTATGACCATGGGGGCCTACGAGCAGTACTTC.

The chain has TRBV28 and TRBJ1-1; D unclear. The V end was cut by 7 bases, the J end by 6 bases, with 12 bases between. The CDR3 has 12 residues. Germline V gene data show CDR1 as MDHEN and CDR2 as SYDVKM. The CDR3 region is CASTSRPAEAFF. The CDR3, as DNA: TGTGCCAGCACATCACGCCCAGCTGAAGCTTTCTTT. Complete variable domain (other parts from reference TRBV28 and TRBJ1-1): DVKVTQSSRYLVKRTGEKVFLECVQDMDHENMFWYRQDPGLGLRLIYFSYDVKMKEKGDIPEGYSVSREKKERFSLILESASTNQTSMYLCASTSRPAEAFFGQGTRLTVV.

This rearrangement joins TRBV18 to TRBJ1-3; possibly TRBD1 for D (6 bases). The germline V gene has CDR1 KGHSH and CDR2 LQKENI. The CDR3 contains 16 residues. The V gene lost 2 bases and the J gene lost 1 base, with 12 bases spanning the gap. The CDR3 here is CASSPSLDRSGNTIYF. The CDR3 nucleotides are TGTGCCAGCTCACCATCGCTCGACAGGTCTGGAAACACCATATATTTT.